This TCR beta chain appears in the sequencing data of a study of human T cells and chemical hapten exposure. Study-level background: How much TCR each sample yielded varied, mostly because pooled library volumes differed slightly.

Time point denoted: healthy volunteer bleed at 6 weeks. Sequencing started from total RNA isolated from unfractionated whole blood. At least ten counts were recorded for this clonotype. Trimming took 3 bases from V and 5 from J, leaving 13 bases between them. The CDR3 sequence is 15 residues long. Germline V gene data show CDR1 as MDHEN and CDR2 as SYDVKM. Unique molecular identifiers were attached to individual cDNA molecules during library preparation. Original processing methods: Samples ranged from about 23,224 to 700,000 TCRs, with a median of approximately 100,000. TCRdb used MiXCR to reprocess the RACE reads, holding one entry per CDR3 protein. In this record, the V and J calls reflect TCRdb's handling and not the investigators' own analysis. The data contain some 65,000 distinct CDR3 sequences, about 6% of them singletons.

The material sequenced was whole blood. This clonotype originated in a female donor in good health. Some clones in this sample may be carry-over from other donors' samples. The chain joins TRBV28 to TRBJ2-2, with D perhaps TRBD2 (7 bases). Here the CDR3 reads CASSFGGQRTGELFF. The CDR3 nucleotides are TGTGCCAGCAGTTTCGGGGGGCAGCGGACCGGGGAGCTGTTTTTT. Full variable domain (rest looked up from reference TRBV28 and TRBJ2-2): DVKVTQSSRYLVKRTGEKVFLECVQDMDHENMFWYRQDPGLGLRLIYFSYDVKMKEKGDIPEGYSVSREKKERFSLILESASTNQTSMYLCASSFGGQRTGELFFGEGSRLTVL.